The 21 T cell receptor beta chains below come from one sample, sequenced in a study of T-cell memory formation after mild COVID-19. TCRdb re-called the 5' RACE reads through MiXCR, storing one row per CDR3 protein. Here the sample spans approximately 54,000 distinct CDR3 sequences, roughly an eighth being singletons. Sequenced input: PBMCs or a T cell subset sorted from them (not recorded which). The receptors come from a man between 18 and 35 years old who had mild COVID-19 (a few samples of this study predate the infection). Cell type and time point are not known.

V gene TRBV6-2 or TRBV6-3 combines with J gene TRBJ2-5; TRBD1 is a possible D gene (7 bases). The CDR3 runs to 16 residues. The ends were cut back, 0 bases at V and 1 base at J, with 12 bases in the middle. In germline, CDR1 is MNHEY, CDR2 SVGEGT. The CDR3 DNA reads TGTGCCAGCAGTTACTCGCGGGACAGTCTCCAAGAGACCCAGTACTTC. Its translation: CASSYSRDSLQETQYF.

This clonotype was seen ten or more times. V and J are TRBV6-6 and TRBJ2-7; TRBD1 agrees at 7 bases. The CDR3 is made up of 17 amino acids. The germline V gene has CDR1 MNHNY and CDR2 SVGAGI (reference sequence). The V and J ends lost 0 bases and 5 bases, in that order; junction bases with no gene match: 13. Here the CDR3 reads CASSYSGPQGVYHEQYF. As DNA, the CDR3 is TGTGCCAGCAGTTACTCGGGGCCCCAGGGGGTTTACCACGAGCAGTACTTC.

This clonotype was detected ten times or more. The genes are TRBV4-3 and TRBJ2-3; no firm D call. Germline V lookup: CDR1 LGHNA, CDR2 YSLEER. This CDR3 is built from 16 residues. Trimming pared 1 base from V and 1 base from J, leaving 12 bases between. The CDR3 bases are TGCGCCAGCAGCCAAGTGCTCCTAGAGGGCACAGATACGCAGTATTTT. It specifies CASSQVLLEGTDTQYF.

By sample fraction, this clonotype is medium-sized. This chain links TRBV5-5 with TRBJ1-4, with D unclear. Germline V gene lookup returns CDR1 SGHKS and CDR2 YYEKEE (reference sequence). Trimming took off 0 bases at V and 6 bases at J, with 9 bases between the two ends. This CDR3 has 14 amino acids. The CDR3 DNA follows: TGTGCCAGCAGCTTGGGATTGGGCCATGAAAAACTGTTTTTT. Its translation is CASSLGLGHEKLFF.

The chain couples TRBV7-2 to TRBJ2-7; D unresolved. Germline V gene sequence: CDR1 SGHTA, CDR2 FQGNSA. The V gene lost 4 bases and the J gene lost 4 bases, with 11 bases spanning the gap. This CDR3 contains 13 residues. The DNA for the CDR3 is TGTGCCAGCAGCTCCGATTACAGTTACGAGCAGTACTTC. Translated, it gives CASSSDYSYEQYF.

The CDR3 here is CASSEYAGSPLHF. CDR3 coding DNA: TGTGCCAGCAGCGAATATGCGGGCTCACCCCTCCACTTT. The rearrangement links TRBV7-2 to TRBJ1-6, with D hard to call. This CDR3 is 13 amino acids long. Germline lookup yields CDR1 SGHTA and CDR2 FQGNSA. The V and J ends lost 5 bases and 10 bases respectively, with 12 bases between them. Full variable domain (rest looked up from reference TRBV7-2 and TRBJ1-6): GAGVSQSPSNKVTEKGKDVELRCDPISGHTALYWYRQSLGQGLEFLIYFQGNSAPDKSGLPSDRFSAERTGGSVSTLTIQRTQQEDSAVYLCASSEYAGSPLHFGNGTRLTVT.

CDR3 sequence (DNA): TGTGCCAGCAGCACCTACCTGACTTTGGGGGGAGATACGCAGTATTTT. It specifies CASSTYLTLGGDTQYF. V is TRBV9 and J is TRBJ2-3; possible D gene TRBD2, 6 bases. V was trimmed by 4 bases and J by 5 bases, leaving 20 bases between them. CDR1 is SGDLS, CDR2 YYNGEE, per germline. The CDR3 has 16 amino acids.

This clonotype was seen many times. The V call is TRBV5-1, the J call TRBJ2-3; D might be TRBD1 (7 bases). This CDR3 has 15 residues. From germline, CDR1 is SGHRS and CDR2 YFSETQ. V was shortened by 3 bases and J by 0 bases, with 11 bases between the two germline ends. The chain's CDR3 is CASSSRGASTDTQYF. The CDR3 DNA reads as TGCGCCAGCAGCTCCAGGGGGGCCAGCACAGATACGCAGTATTTT.

This clonotype came up a few times. The chain carries TRBV6-2 or TRBV6-3 and TRBJ2-5; D is perhaps TRBD1 (5 bases). V was clipped by 10 bases and J by 2 bases, with 17 bases between them. This CDR3 is built from 14 residues. The germline gives CDR1 MNHEY, CDR2 SVGEGT. The CDR3 region is CATQRTQGQETQYF. The CDR3 DNA sequence: TGTGCCACACAAAGAACCCAGGGTCAAGAGACCCAGTACTTC.

This clonotype was picked up many times. The chain joins TRBV2 to TRBJ2-7; D is undetermined. V was clipped by 7 bases and J by 3 bases, with 13 bases between them. The CDR3 sequence is 13 residues long. CDR1 is SNHLY and CDR2 is FYNNEI in the germline V gene. The CDR3 DNA follows: TGTGCCAGCACCAGATCGGACGGCTACGAGCAGTACTTC. This encodes CASTRSDGYEQYF. The full variable domain, with the rest looked up from reference TRBV2 and TRBJ2-7, is EPEVTQTPSHQVTQMGQEVILRCVPISNHLYFYWYRQILGQKVEFLVSFYNNEISEKSEIFDDQFSVERPDGSNFTLKIRSTKLEDSAMYFCASTRSDGYEQYFGPGTRLTVT.

This clonotype was recorded many times. The rearrangement uses TRBV20-1 and TRBJ2-1, with a tentative D call TRBD2 (6 bases). The CDR3 loop spans 11 amino acids. Between the trimmed V and J ends, which lost 2 bases and 8 bases, there was a span of 7 bases. Germline assignment: CDR1 DFQATT and CDR2 SNEGSKA (reference sequence). The CDR3 DNA reads as TGCAGTGCTAGAAGGGAGGATGAGCAGTTCTTC. It specifies CSARREDEQFF.

This clonotype appeared a few times. The V and J genes are TRBV20-1 and TRBJ1-2; 8 bases are shared with TRBD1. J gave up 6 bases and V 4 bases, and 7 bases lay outside the gene matches. The germline V gene has CDR1 DFQATT and CDR2 SNEGSKA (reference sequence). CDR3 length: 13 residues. CDR3 nucleotides: TGCAGTGCTACGTTAGAGACAGGGGATGGCTACACCTTC. Amino acids: CSATLETGDGYTF.

This clonotype has just a few counts. The V and J genes are TRBV6-5 and TRBJ1-1; tentatively, D is TRBD1 (5 bases). CDR1 MNHEY and CDR2 SVGAGI come from the germline V gene. The CDR3 is 15 residues long. Between the trimmed V and J ends, which lost 2 bases and 6 bases, there was a span of 16 bases. CDR3 DNA: TGTGCCAGCAGTTACCGCGGGACCGCGGGCTCTGAAGCTTTCTTT. Amino acids: CASSYRGTAGSEAFF.

This clonotype counts as medium-sized. The V and J genes are TRBV6-2 or TRBV6-3 and TRBJ2-2, with D hard to call. Trimming pared 0 bases from V and 4 bases from J, leaving 3 bases between. The V gene's germline CDR1 is MNHEY and CDR2 SVGEGT. This CDR3 region has 13 residues. CDR3 coding DNA: TGTGCCAGCAGTTACTCGACCACCGGGGAGCTGTTTTTT. The encoded protein is CASSYSTTGELFF.

This clonotype was seen many times. The CDR3 here is CASSLGFREQFF. CDR3 nucleotides: TGTGCCAGCAGCTTAGGCTTCCGAGAGCAGTTCTTC. The genes are TRBV7-2 and TRBJ2-1; D is ambiguous. The CDR3 totals 12 residues. V lost 1 base and J lost 10, with 8 bases in between. Germline V CDR1 and CDR2: SGHTA, FQGNSA.

This clonotype was found a few times. The chain employs TRBV2 and TRBJ2-2; TRBD1 aligns across 8 bases. Per the germline V gene, CDR1 is SNHLY and CDR2 is FYNNEI. The CDR3 runs 15 residues. With 9 bases clipped from V and 7 bases from J, the junction kept 13 bases outside the gene matches. The chain's CDR3 is CASSRQGPRVGELFF. The CDR3 nucleotides are TGTGCCAGTTCGCGACAGGGGCCAAGGGTCGGGGAGCTGTTTTTT.

The chain joins TRBV20-1 to TRBJ1-2; 7 bases align to TRBD1. This CDR3 spans 13 amino acids. V was pared by 6 bases and J by 4 bases, with 8 bases of the junction left unmatched. CDR1 is DFQATT and CDR2 is SNEGSKA in the germline V gene (reference sequence). CDR3 nucleotides: TGCAGTGCCCAACGGGACAGCCTCTATGGCTACACCTTC. Translating it yields CSAQRDSLYGYTF.

V usage is TRBV7-9 and J usage is TRBJ1-2, with TRBD1 matching over 8 bases. Germline V CDR1 and CDR2: SEHNR, FQNEAQ (reference sequence). The CDR3 is 13 residues long. The V segment lost 5 bases and the J segment 6 bases; nucleotides outside the gene matches: 5. The chain's CDR3 is CASSAGQGHGYTF. CDR3 nucleotides: TGTGCCAGCAGCGCAGGACAGGGACATGGCTACACCTTC.

There are many counts of this clonotype. This sequence joins TRBV20-1 and TRBJ1-2; 9 bases are a match to TRBD1. Germline V gene sequence: CDR1 DFQATT, CDR2 SNEGSKA (reference sequence). The CDR3 contains 15 residues. V gave up 6 bases and J gave up 0 bases; unmatched junction bases: 8. CDR3 coding DNA: TGCAGTGCCCCCACAGGGGGCTCAGCTAACTATGGCTACACCTTC. Amino acid sequence: CSAPTGGSANYGYTF.

DNA for the CDR3: TGTGCCAGCAGTACGGACAGCGGAGGCTACACCTTC. This translates into CASSTDSGGYTF. V and J are TRBV6-5 and TRBJ1-2, with D perhaps matching TRBD1 (6 bases). V lost 5 bases and J 8 bases, leaving 12 bases between the germline ends. The CDR3 is 12 residues long. The V gene's germline CDR1 is MNHEY and CDR2 SVGAGI.

The chain carries TRBV18 and TRBJ2-3, with 7 bases matching TRBD1. CDR1 and CDR2 from the germline V gene are KGHSH and LQKENI. The CDR3 has 14 amino acids. With V trimmed by 0 bases and J by 7 bases, 4 bases remained unmatched. CDR3: CASSPPRDRNTQYF. CDR3 DNA: TGTGCCAGCTCACCACCCCGGGACAGAAATACGCAGTATTTT.